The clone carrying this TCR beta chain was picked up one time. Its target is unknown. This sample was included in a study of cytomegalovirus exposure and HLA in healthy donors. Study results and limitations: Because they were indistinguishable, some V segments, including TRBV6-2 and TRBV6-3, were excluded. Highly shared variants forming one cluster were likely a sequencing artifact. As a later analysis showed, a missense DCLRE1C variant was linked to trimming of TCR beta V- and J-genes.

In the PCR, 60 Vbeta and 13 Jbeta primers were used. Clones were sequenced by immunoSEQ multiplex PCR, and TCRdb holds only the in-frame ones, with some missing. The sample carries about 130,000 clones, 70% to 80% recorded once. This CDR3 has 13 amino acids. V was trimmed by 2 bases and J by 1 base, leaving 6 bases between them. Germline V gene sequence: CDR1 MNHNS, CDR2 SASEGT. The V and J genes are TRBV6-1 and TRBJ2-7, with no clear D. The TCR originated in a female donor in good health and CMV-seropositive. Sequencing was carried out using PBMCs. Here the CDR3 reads CASSESQSYEQYF. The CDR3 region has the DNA TGTGCCAGCAGTGAATCCCAGTCCTACGAGCAGTACTTC.